The T cell receptor beta chain described here comes from a study of blood T cells in healthy people across ages. Then a second PCR, running roughly 7 to 12 cycles, was carried out with a sample-barcoded 5' primer and a J-beta primer mix. TCRdb called the 5' RACE reads again in MiXCR, with one record for every CDR3 protein. The sample has 780,000 or so distinct CDR3 sequences, approximately 53% seen once. This CDR3 has 11 residues. The germline V gene has CDR1 SQVTM and CDR2 ANQGSEA. Trimming removed 7 bases from V and 6 bases from J, with 12 bases in between. This sequence joins TRBV29-1 and TRBJ1-1; no clear D gene. The sequence came from a man aged 40-55 years in good health. Sequencing was carried out using blood. CDR3 coding DNA: TGCAGCGCCCTCCCGCGGGCTGAAGCTTTCTTT. Protein product: CSALPRAEAFF.